This T cell receptor beta chain is drawn from a study of cytomegalovirus exposure and HLA in healthy donors. Study-level results: Most observed TCR sequences were rare, whereas some public TCRs were detected in many donors.

Primers included in the PCR were 60 Vbeta and 13 Jbeta primers. The assay was immunoSEQ multiplex PCR, and TCRdb's table has in-frame clones only and misses some. The profile covers about 120,000 clones, with roughly 71% appearing a single time and 2.9% taken by the ten largest. In the case of this clone: Antigen unknown.

Unmatched junction bases numbered 13, after V lost 4 bases and J lost 5 bases. The CDR3 has 18 residues. Germline values: CDR1 MNHNS, CDR2 SASEGT. The chain carries TRBV6-1 and TRBJ2-7, with 14 bases fitting TRBD2. The TCR was taken from a woman between 40 and 55 years old in good health and CMV-seropositive. Source material: PBMCs. The CDR3 here is CASSVTGTSGSLRDEQYF. The CDR3 region has the DNA TGTGCCAGCAGTGTTACCGGGACTAGCGGGAGTTTGAGAGACGAGCAGTACTTC.